What follows are 8 T cell receptor beta chains derived from one specimen sequenced in a study of radiotherapy plus CTLA-4 blockade in lung cancer. Measured with immunoSEQ multiplex PCR; TCRdb has only the in-frame clones, and not every one. In the table there are 50,000 or so clones, around 69% of which are singletons. The material was peripheral blood, obtained from a patient treated with radiotherapy plus ipilimumab. The receptors were gathered from a human donor with non-small cell lung cancer who had stable disease on radiotherapy plus ipilimumab.

This chain joins TRBV29-1 and TRBJ2-7; TRBD1 aligns across 7 bases. The CDR3 totals 11 residues. Losses at the gene ends were 3 bases for V and 13 bases for J; bases not matched to a gene: 9. Germline CDR1 SQVTM, CDR2 ANQGSEA. This CDR3 reads CSVEWDRQSYF. The CDR3 DNA reads as TGCAGCGTTGAGTGGGACAGACAAAGTTACTTC.

The rearrangement joins TRBV29-1 to TRBJ1-1, with D uncertain. V lost 4 bases and J lost 0, with 9 bases in between. Germline CDR1 reads SQVTM; CDR2 reads ANQGSEA. CDR3 length: 13 residues. The CDR3 coding sequence is TGCAGCGTTGTTCAGAGATTGAACACTGAAGCTTTCTTT. Protein sequence: CSVVQRLNTEAFF.

The genes are TRBV5-8 and TRBJ2-3; 7 bases fit TRBD1. Germline loops: CDR1 SGHTS, CDR2 YDEGEE. Germline trimming cut 4 bases from V and 0 bases from J; bases unmatched to any gene: 5. The CDR3 loop spans 15 amino acids. Here the CDR3 DNA reads TGTGCCAGCAGCCCGGGGACAGCTAGCACAGATACGCAGTATTTT. This translates into CASSPGTASTDTQYF.

The CDR3 loop is CASSPPRATGRSTEAFF. The CDR3 nucleotides are TGTGCCAGCAGTCCCCCTCGCGCGACAGGGAGGTCCACTGAAGCTTTCTTT. The chain employs TRBV27 and TRBJ1-1; 7 positions agree with TRBD1. The CDR3 has 17 residues. The V gene end was trimmed by 5 bases and the J gene end by 4 bases; junction bases not matched to a gene: 16. Germline V gives CDR1 MNHEY, CDR2 SMNVEV (reference sequence).

The chain employs TRBV6-5 and TRBJ1-2, with D possibly matching TRBD1 (5 bases). V gave up 2 bases and J gave up 8 bases, with 9 bases separating them. The germline gives CDR1 MNHEY, CDR2 SVGAGI. The CDR3 loop spans 12 amino acids. In DNA, the CDR3 is TGTGCCAGCAGTTACGAGGGGCTCGGCTACACCTTC. Translating gives CASSYEGLGYTF.

This chain links TRBV5-8 with TRBJ1-4; 8 nucleotides match TRBD1. The CDR3 loop spans 14 amino acids. V was pared by 5 bases and J by 7 bases, with 7 bases of the junction left unmatched. The germline V gene has CDR1 SGHTS and CDR2 YDEGEE. The CDR3 sequence: CASSLRQGSEKLFF. CDR3 DNA: TGTGCCAGCAGTTTGAGACAGGGGAGTGAAAAACTGTTTTTT.

The CDR3 reads CAIQDRSTDTQYF. CDR3 nucleotide sequence: TGTGCCATCCAGGACAGAAGCACAGATACGCAGTATTTT. The chain carries TRBV19 and TRBJ2-3, with D perhaps matching TRBD1 (6 bases). Between the trimmed V and J ends, which lost 10 bases and 0 bases, there was a span of 11 bases. The CDR3 is made up of 13 amino acids. Germline assignment: CDR1 LNHDA and CDR2 SQIVND (reference sequence). Full variable domain (remainder filled in from reference TRBV19 and TRBJ2-3): DGGITQSPKYLFRKEGQNVTLSCEQNLNHDAMYWYRQDPGQGLRLIYYSQIVNDFQKGDIAEGYSVSREKKESFPLTVTSAQKNPTAFYLCAIQDRSTDTQYFGPGTRLTVL.

V gene TRBV19 combines with J gene TRBJ1-1, with 8 nucleotides matching TRBD1. Losses at the gene ends were 2 bases for V and 5 bases for J; bases not matched to a gene: 1. This CDR3 has 13 amino acids. The germline CDR1 and CDR2 sequences are LNHDA and SQIVND (reference sequence). The chain's CDR3 is CASSIRTGTEAFF. DNA of the CDR3: TGTGCCAGTAGTATAAGGACAGGGACTGAAGCTTTCTTT.